The sequence of this TCR beta chain was determined in a study of molecular identifiers for immune sequencing clone quantification. Study results and limitations: Highly expanded clones may be undercounted when identical TCR molecules share barcodes.

This clonotype occurred many times. Its antigen is currently unknown. TCRdb processed the PCR reads anew with MiXCR; each CDR3 protein has one entry. The table records roughly 320,000 distinct CDR3 sequences, around 21% of them present only once. This receptor was identified in a human donor in good health. Some libraries in this study had Jurkat cell RNA spiked in. Source material: naive CD8+ T cells from blood, with Jurkat cell RNA spiked in. Subset here: FACS-sorted CD8+CD4-CCR7+CD45RA+ naive T cells.

This CDR3 reads CAWARGEGLNTEAFF. DNA of the CDR3: TGTGCCTGGGCCCGAGGAGAGGGATTGAACACTGAAGCTTTCTTT. This chain uses TRBV30 with TRBJ1-1; D remains ambiguous. Germline-derived CDR1 and CDR2 are GTSNPN and SVGIG (reference sequence). V was cut by 5 bases and J by 0 bases, with 16 bases left in between. The CDR3 is made up of 15 amino acids.